Included here is one T cell receptor (beta chain) sequence, with context. Its antigen is not yet known. Base qualities are not provided; no much larger clone lies one nucleotide away. At diagnosis, tumor, uninvolved tumor-adjacent lung and peripheral blood were collected and then preserved as a mix of FFPE and fresh-frozen material. For TCR repertoire profiling, blood samples were analyzed in the form of peripheral blood mononuclear cells. This entry comes from a study of T cells in localized non-small cell lung cancer (dated by TCRdb to 2020 to 2021). About the investigation overall: T cell repertoires of 236 early-stage NSCLC patients were analyzed, with tumors being compared against uninvolved tumor-adjacent lungs. NSCLC patients had a mean age of around 61 years, and 129 were male and 85 to 110 female. All 250 or so NSCLC patients in the cohort were treatment-naive and had localized lung tumors that were resected. The research as a whole found: Uninvolved tumor-adjacent lung showed the highest T cell clonality, higher than tumor, which suggests more focused antigenic responses in the uninvolved tumor-adjacent lung. A median of 57 of the top 100 tumor clones were detected in paired uninvolved adjacent lung, and around 30 of these tumor clones were also found among the top 100 clones of the paired uninvolved adjacent lung. Because multi-region tumor sequencing was not performed, intratumor heterogeneity could not be ruled out. Higher T cell density in blood was associated with longer overall survival, whereas higher clonality in adjacent lung was associated with shorter survival. Because of the exploratory design, TCR variables were selected using unadjusted p-values without false-discovery rate correction.

The immunoSEQ Assay was used to sequence TCR beta CDR3 regions from DNA. As for how the authors treated the data: T cell density was computed as TCR beta template counts normalized to usable DNA estimated by amplifying housekeeping genes. Using the preseqR package, richness was estimated by extrapolating to 120,000 templates for tissue samples and 400,000 templates for PBMC samples. Clonality was calculated as one minus Pielou's evenness. Tissue-enriched TCRs were identified through differential abundance testing performed on productive amino-acid clonotypes, with a minimum total count of 5 and an alpha of 0.1. The Jaccard Index and the Morisita Overlap Index were used to measure repertoire overlap between compartments. TCR beta CDR3s were clustered by GLIPH together with public tetramer-defined viral CDR3s, and at least three viral sequences plus V-gene enrichment were required for viral motifs. Imported from immuneACCESS, the table was reduced by TCRdb to in-frame sequences with V and J called. These copies leave out some clones; in studies compared against another copy, an unresolved V gene accounts for under half, and the cause of the remainder is not known. V and J calls and clone size follow that table, whereas D and trimming were derived from the DNA. The sample table lists around 26,000 clones, roughly 91% of them with a count of one. Of the sample, 0.85% to 1.4% falls within the top ten clones.

V was cut back by 2 bases and J by 4 bases, leaving a gap of 8 bases between them. The CDR3 goes from the cysteine to the phenylalanine over 13 residues. Here the CDR3 DNA is all that survives: 39 bases in frame from base 1. Sequences SGHTA (CDR1) and FQGNSA (CDR2) are obtained from the germline V gene. The chain was built from TRBV7-2 and TRBJ1-1; TRBD1 might be the D gene, on 5 matching bases. The sample in question was peripheral blood, obtained before any cancer treatment. This TCR was recovered from a woman aged 40-70 years with stage I lung adenocarcinoma. The DNA sequence follows: TGTGCCAGCAGCTTATACGGGGGCACTGAAGCTTTCTTT. It is translated as CASSLYGGTEAFF.